The rows below give T cell receptor beta chains drawn from one sample of a study of T-cell reconstitution after alpha-beta-depleted transplantation in children. TCRdb analysed the PCR reads with MiXCR anew, one entry per CDR3 protein. The repertoire includes about 640,000 distinct CDR3 sequences, around 16% of them detected once, and 0.8% to 1.1% sits in the top ten. The sample in question was PBMCs from the stem cell graft donor, obtained from the stem cell graft. Receptors originate from a human donor who donated a stem cell graft to a child with acute myeloid leukemia. CDR3s include the opening cysteine and the closing phenylalanine or tryptophan. Fields, in order: CDR3 DNA, CDR3 protein, V gene, clone size, J gene, D gene. D genes are given only for firm matches. For some rows the clone size is stated as once, few or many, or as a class when expanded; others skip it.

CDR3nt: TGTGCCAGCAGCCAAATTATGACAGTGAACACTGAAGCTTTCTTT; CDR3aa: CASSQIMTVNTEAFF; v_gene: TRBV5-6; abundance: many; j_gene: TRBJ1-1; d_gene: .
CDR3nt: TGCAGTGCTAGACGGAAAGGCGGTCAGCCCCAGCATTTT; CDR3aa: CSARRKGGQPQHF; v_gene: TRBV20-1; abundance: many; j_gene: TRBJ1-5; d_gene: .
CDR3nt: TGTGCCAGCAGCCCAGGGGGATCGATCGACGAGCAGTACTTC; CDR3aa: CASSPGGSIDEQYF; v_gene: TRBV27; abundance: few; j_gene: TRBJ2-7; d_gene: TRBD1
CDR3nt: TGTGCCAGCAGTCTCGGGACTAGCGGGGTTACCGGGGAGCTGTTTTTT; CDR3aa: CASSLGTSGVTGELFF; v_gene: TRBV7-3; abundance: many; j_gene: TRBJ2-2; d_gene: TRBD2
CDR3nt: TGTGCCAGCAGTTTTGGACTCGGCGGTAATTCACCCCTCCACTTT; CDR3aa: CASSFGLGGNSPLHF; v_gene: TRBV7-2; abundance: .; j_gene: TRBJ1-6; d_gene: .
CDR3nt: TGTGCCAGCAGTGCTAGCGGGGGGTCCTACAATGAGCAGTTCTTC; CDR3aa: CASSASGGSYNEQFF; v_gene: TRBV6-4; abundance: many; j_gene: TRBJ2-1; d_gene: TRBD2
CDR3nt: TGCGCCAGCAGCTTTACAGGGGATGGCACTGAAGCTTTCTTT; CDR3aa: CASSFTGDGTEAFF; v_gene: TRBV5-1; abundance: few; j_gene: TRBJ1-1; d_gene: TRBD1
CDR3nt: TGCGCCAGCAGCCCCTCGGGGGGGGCCAATGGCTACACCTTC; CDR3aa: CASSPSGGANGYTF; v_gene: TRBV10-1; abundance: .; j_gene: TRBJ1-2; d_gene: .
CDR3nt: TGCAGTGCTAGAGATGGGACTAGCGGGGGAAATACGCAGTATTTT; CDR3aa: CSARDGTSGGNTQYF; v_gene: TRBV20-1; abundance: many; j_gene: TRBJ2-3; d_gene: TRBD2
CDR3nt: TGTGCCAGCAGTTCAACGGGGACTAAAGAGACCCAGTACTTC; CDR3aa: CASSSTGTKETQYF; v_gene: TRBV7-2; abundance: many; j_gene: TRBJ2-5; d_gene: TRBD2
CDR3nt: TGTGCCAGCAGCCCAGGGGGTCTAGCTAATGGCTACACCTTC; CDR3aa: CASSPGGLANGYTF; v_gene: TRBV7-9; abundance: few; j_gene: TRBJ1-2; d_gene: TRBD1
CDR3nt: TGTGCCAGCAGGGGGGGGGACCGTAATTCACCCCTCCACTTT; CDR3aa: CASRGGDRNSPLHF; v_gene: TRBV2; abundance: .; j_gene: TRBJ1-6; d_gene: .
CDR3nt: TGTGCCAGCAGTTACGACGCAGGGGACTACAATGAGCAGTTCTTC; CDR3aa: CASSYDAGDYNEQFF; v_gene: TRBV6-5; abundance: few; j_gene: TRBJ2-1; d_gene: .
CDR3nt: TGTGCCAGCAGCTTAAGCGGGGGGGCCGTAAATGAGCAGTTCTTC; CDR3aa: CASSLSGGAVNEQFF; v_gene: TRBV11-2; abundance: .; j_gene: TRBJ2-1; d_gene: TRBD2
CDR3nt: TGTGCCAGCAGTTACCGGGGACAGGGGGTTTATGGCTACACCTTC; CDR3aa: CASSYRGQGVYGYTF; v_gene: TRBV6-5; abundance: many; j_gene: TRBJ1-2; d_gene: TRBD1
CDR3nt: TGTGCCAGCAGTTTGGGGATAAAGAATTCACCCCTCCACTTT; CDR3aa: CASSLGIKNSPLHF; v_gene: TRBV12-3/TRBV12-4; abundance: many; j_gene: TRBJ1-6; d_gene: .
CDR3nt: TGTGCCAGCAGCTTAGTTGGAGGGGGCCAAGCTTTCTTT; CDR3aa: CASSLVGGGQAFF; v_gene: TRBV7-2; abundance: few; j_gene: TRBJ1-1; d_gene: TRBD1
CDR3nt: TGCAGCGTTGAAGATCGGGACAGGGAGGAGAATGAGCAGTTCTTC; CDR3aa: CSVEDRDREENEQFF; v_gene: TRBV29-1; abundance: many; j_gene: TRBJ2-1; d_gene: TRBD1
CDR3nt: TGCAGTGCTAGAGATCTAGGGGGACAACCTTTAAAACTGTTTTTT; CDR3aa: CSARDLGGQPLKLFF; v_gene: TRBV20-1; abundance: .; j_gene: TRBJ1-4; d_gene: .
CDR3nt: TGTGCCAGCAGTTTGGCGTGGGGCGGCAATCAGCCCCAGCATTTT; CDR3aa: CASSLAWGGNQPQHF; v_gene: TRBV12-3/TRBV12-4; abundance: few; j_gene: TRBJ1-5; d_gene: .
CDR3nt: TGTGCCAGCAGCAACACCGGGACTAGCTTCTACGAGCAGTACTTC; CDR3aa: CASSNTGTSFYEQYF; v_gene: TRBV7-2; abundance: few; j_gene: TRBJ2-7; d_gene: TRBD2
CDR3nt: TGTGCCAGCAGCTTAGCGTGGATGAGGGAAGCTTTCTTT; CDR3aa: CASSLAWMREAFF; v_gene: TRBV7-2; abundance: many; j_gene: TRBJ1-1; d_gene: .
CDR3nt: TGTGCCAGCAGCGGGCCGGAAGAGACCCAGTACTTC; CDR3aa: CASSGPEETQYF; v_gene: TRBV5-6; abundance: .; j_gene: TRBJ2-5; d_gene: .
CDR3nt: TGTGCCAGCAGTTTTGACAGTTCAAGAGACACTGAAGCTTTCTTT; CDR3aa: CASSFDSSRDTEAFF; v_gene: TRBV27; abundance: many; j_gene: TRBJ1-1; d_gene: .
CDR3nt: TGCAGTGCCGGGCTTGGGCGACGGTACCAAGAGACCCAGTACTTC; CDR3aa: CSAGLGRRYQETQYF; v_gene: TRBV20-1; abundance: many; j_gene: TRBJ2-5; d_gene: .
CDR3nt: TGCAGTGTTCGGCGACCTCGGGGGTCACTCTACAATGAGCAGTTCTTC; CDR3aa: CSVRRPRGSLYNEQFF; v_gene: TRBV20-1; abundance: .; j_gene: TRBJ2-1; d_gene: .
CDR3nt: TGTGCCAGCAGCTTGGGTATGGGCGGAGGGGCCTACGAGCAGTACTTC; CDR3aa: CASSLGMGGGAYEQYF; v_gene: TRBV7-2; abundance: many; j_gene: TRBJ2-7; d_gene: .
CDR3nt: TGTGCCAGCAGCGTAGGTGGGGGAACCGGGGAGCTGTTTTTT; CDR3aa: CASSVGGGTGELFF; v_gene: TRBV9; abundance: few; j_gene: TRBJ2-2; d_gene: .
CDR3nt: TGCGCCAGCAGCCAAGGGACCCAGACCTACGAGCAGTACTTC; CDR3aa: CASSQGTQTYEQYF; v_gene: TRBV5-1; abundance: many; j_gene: TRBJ2-7; d_gene: .
CDR3nt: TGTGCCAGCAGCTCCCCGCTAGCGCCTCCTGAGCAGTACTTC; CDR3aa: CASSSPLAPPEQYF; v_gene: TRBV7-9; abundance: few; j_gene: TRBJ2-7; d_gene: .
CDR3nt: TGTGCCAGCAGCTTAGCCGGGATAGGGACTGGAAACACCATATATTTT; CDR3aa: CASSLAGIGTGNTIYF; v_gene: TRBV7-2; abundance: many; j_gene: TRBJ1-3; d_gene: .
CDR3nt: TGTGCCAGCAGCCCTGGGGGCGGGGGACCTTACAATGAGCAGTTCTTC; CDR3aa: CASSPGGGGPYNEQFF; v_gene: TRBV7-8; abundance: few; j_gene: TRBJ2-1; d_gene: .
CDR3nt: TGTGCCAGCAGTGAAGCGGAGCGGGAACCCCGTCAGCCCCAGCATTTT; CDR3aa: CASSEAEREPRQPQHF; v_gene: TRBV6-1; abundance: few; j_gene: TRBJ1-5; d_gene: .
CDR3nt: TGCAGTGCTAGTGTATCTAGGCACATGGCAGATACGCAGTATTTT; CDR3aa: CSASVSRHMADTQYF; v_gene: TRBV20-1; abundance: few; j_gene: TRBJ2-3; d_gene: .
CDR3nt: TGTGCCAGCAGCGTTCCGGGATCCACTGAAGCTTTCTTT; CDR3aa: CASSVPGSTEAFF; v_gene: TRBV11-3; abundance: few; j_gene: TRBJ1-1; d_gene: .
CDR3nt: TGTGCCAGCAGTTTACGGGGCTACCGGGAGCTGTTTTTT; CDR3aa: CASSLRGYRELFF; v_gene: TRBV12-3/TRBV12-4; abundance: .; j_gene: TRBJ2-2; d_gene: .
CDR3nt: TGTGCCACTAACAGGGACGCAGATACGCAGTATTTT; CDR3aa: CATNRDADTQYF; v_gene: TRBV6-2/TRBV6-3; abundance: .; j_gene: TRBJ2-3; d_gene: .
CDR3nt: TGTGCCAGCAGACGGGGACAGGACGGGTTGTATGGCTACACCTTC; CDR3aa: CASRRGQDGLYGYTF; v_gene: TRBV7-2; abundance: few; j_gene: TRBJ1-2; d_gene: TRBD1
CDR3nt: TGTGCCAGCAGCTCCCGTAAGGGGGCGTGGGACAATGAGCAGTTCTTC; CDR3aa: CASSSRKGAWDNEQFF; v_gene: TRBV7-2; abundance: many; j_gene: TRBJ2-1; d_gene: TRBD1
CDR3nt: TGCGCCAGCAGCCAAGACCCCCCTTCAGTGGGGTCCTACGAGCAGTACTTC; CDR3aa: CASSQDPPSVGSYEQYF; v_gene: TRBV4-3; abundance: .; j_gene: TRBJ2-7; d_gene: .
CDR3nt: TGTGCCAGCAGCTTGGACAGCCACAATGAGCAGTTCTTC; CDR3aa: CASSLDSHNEQFF; v_gene: TRBV5-5; abundance: many; j_gene: TRBJ2-1; d_gene: .
CDR3nt: TGTGCCAGCAGGGGACAGGGAGCGCCTGGACGCTACACCTTC; CDR3aa: CASRGQGAPGRYTF; v_gene: TRBV12-3/TRBV12-4; abundance: many; j_gene: TRBJ1-2; d_gene: TRBD1
CDR3nt: TGCGCCAGCAGCTTGGGGGACAGGTCAGATACGCAGTATTTT; CDR3aa: CASSLGDRSDTQYF; v_gene: TRBV5-1; abundance: many; j_gene: TRBJ2-3; d_gene: TRBD1
CDR3nt: TGTGCCAGCAGCCAACCAGGGGGCAACGAGCAGTACTTC; CDR3aa: CASSQPGGNEQYF; v_gene: TRBV3-1; abundance: .; j_gene: TRBJ2-7; d_gene: TRBD1
CDR3nt: TGCAGTGCTAGAAGGGGGACAGGTTCCTACGAGCAGTACTTC; CDR3aa: CSARRGTGSYEQYF; v_gene: TRBV20-1; abundance: many; j_gene: TRBJ2-7; d_gene: TRBD1